These 3 T cell receptor beta chains share one sample of origin, sequenced in a study of Graves' ophthalmopathy and Graves' hyperthyroidism. Amplification of the TCR beta CDR3 regions used RNA transcripts (as template). The library came from an HTBI-primed first-round RT-PCR and a second-round multiplex PCR. In TCRdb, the multiplex PCR reads were re-called with MiXCR into one record per CDR3 protein. The table lists hundreds of thousands of distinct CDR3 sequences, more than 40% of them singletons. Material: peripheral blood. These receptor sequences come from an adult man with Graves' ophthalmopathy.

This clonotype was seen at least ten times. V and J are TRBV7-9 and TRBJ2-2, with no clear D. Germline V gene lookup returns CDR1 SEHNR and CDR2 FQNEAQ (reference sequence). V lost 2 bases to trimming and J lost 5 bases, with 6 bases between them. The CDR3 totals 13 residues. The CDR3 loop reads CASSLFGTGELFF. CDR3 in DNA: TGTGCCAGCAGCTTATTTGGGACCGGGGAGCTGTTTTTT.

Details on this clonotype: Just one base apart from a much larger clone, this may be a read error. V gene TRBV12-3 or TRBV12-4 combines with J gene TRBJ2-7; 7 bases line up with TRBD2. The CDR3 spans 14 residues. The J segment lost 5 bases and the V segment lost 8 bases, leaving 12 bases of the junction unmatched. CDR3 DNA: TGTGCCAGCTCCCGGGGCGGGGGACTCGACGAGCAGTACTTC. Translating it yields CASSRGGGLDEQYF.

Regarding this clonotype: One end of the junction fails to match germline, which may point to a read error. The chain links TRBV7-9 to TRBJ1-2, with TRBD1 matching 8 bases. The V gene's germline CDR1 is SEHNR and CDR2 FQNEAQ (reference sequence). CDR3 size: 16 residues. The CDR3 here is CASSHPLRRQGYGYTF. The CDR3 DNA reads TGCGCCAGCAGCCACCCCCTAAGGCGACAGGGGTATGGCTACACCTTC. Drawing the rest from reference TRBV7-9 and TRBJ1-2, the complete variable domain is DTGVSQNPRHKITKRGQNVTFRCDPISEHNRLYWYRQTLGQGPEFLTYFQNEAQLEKSRLLSDRFSAERPKGSFSTLEIQRTEQGDSAMYLCASSHPLRRQGYGYTFGSGTRLTVV.